These T cell receptor beta chains were read from a single sample in a study of cytomegalovirus exposure and HLA in healthy donors. Sequencing was performed with immunoSEQ multiplex PCR; in TCRdb, only in-frame clones are kept and a portion is missing. The table has 180,000 or so clones, under 90% seen once. Source material: PBMCs. Every receptor here comes from a boy between 2 and 10 years old in good health and CMV-seronegative. The CDR3 runs from the conserved cysteine through the conserved F or W. Each record gives: D gene, V gene, CDR3 protein. The D gene is left open where the match is weak.

>NA|TRBV19
CASSIEADTGELFF
>NA|TRBV11-2
CASSLDGISYEQYF
>TRBD2|TRBV29-1
CSGATSRGETQYF
>TRBD1|TRBV19
CASSIDWRGLSPLHF
>NA|TRBV30
CAWTLDTEAFF
>NA|TRBV11-2
CASSLASGEQYF
>NA|TRBV6-1
CASSEVGGGADTQYF
>NA|TRBV19
CASSIIPGSEAFF
>NA|TRBV7-2
CASSLGLTHEQFF
>NA|TRBV2
CASSAFGEGTYEQYF
>TRBD2|TRBV28
CASSFLAGAYEQYF
>TRBD2|TRBV10-3
CAISGLETDTQYF
>NA|TRBV6-5
CASGPGGFQGYGYTF
>TRBD2|TRBV2
CASSELRGGRNGELFF
>NA|TRBV25-1
CASSESWAGKANYGYTF
>NA|TRBV14
CASSQSWGGFNYGYTF
>NA|TRBV5-1
CASSWRTAQNTEAFF
>NA|TRBV12-2
CAHGTQSTYEQYF
>TRBD1|TRBV5-1
CASSLETGGEKLFF
>NA|TRBV4-3
CASSQGGGLGYEQYF
>NA|TRBV6-5
CASRGLPDSGNTIYF
>TRBD2|TRBV5-1
CASSARLAGAMGDTQYF